Listed below are T cell receptor beta chains from one sample, sequenced in a study of T cells in localized non-small cell lung cancer. TCRdb's copy holds only in-frame clones and misses some; the assay was immunoSEQ multiplex PCR. The table lists about 35,000 clones, over 75% of them singletons. This specimen was peripheral blood, taken before any cancer treatment. Source of these receptors: a male donor aged 60 or over with stage III squamous cell lung carcinoma. CDR3s include the opening cysteine and the closing phenylalanine or tryptophan. A D gene is named only where the DNA matches it firmly. Expanded clones are given a class, and other clones once, few, many or no size at all.

d_call,clone_size,v_call,j_call,cdr3_aa,cdr3_nt
TRBD1,.,TRBV5-1,TRBJ1-6,CASSDGQVSPLHF,TGCGCCAGCAGCGACGGACAGGTTTCACCCCTCCACTTT
.,.,TRBV7-8,TRBJ1-4,CASSSVKREKLFF,TGTGCCAGCAGCTCCGTGAAGAGAGAAAAACTGTTTTTT
.,few,TRBV6-4,TRBJ2-1,CASSPGTAGDNEQFF,TGTGCCAGCAGTCCCGGGACTGCAGGCGACAATGAGCAGTTCTTC
.,.,TRBV30,TRBJ1-5,CAWSRESNQPQHF,TGTGCCTGGAGTCGGGAGAGCAATCAGCCCCAGCATTTT
TRBD1,.,TRBV5-4,TRBJ1-1,CASSPDRDRSNTEAFF,TGTGCCAGCAGCCCCGACCGGGACAGGTCGAACACTGAAGCTTTCTTT
.,.,TRBV5-6,TRBJ1-2,CASSLGRFYGYTF,TGTGCCAGCAGCTTGGGGAGATTCTATGGCTACACCTTC
.,.,TRBV18,TRBJ2-5,CASSSSRDGTQETQYF,TGTGCCAGCTCATCGTCCCGGGACGGTACGCAAGAGACCCAGTACTTC
TRBD2,few,TRBV6-1,TRBJ2-2,CASSAAGRGTGELFF,TGTGCCAGCAGTGCCGCCGGGCGGGGGACCGGGGAGCTGTTTTTT
.,.,TRBV14,TRBJ1-1,CASSQGAQNTEAFF,TGTGCCAGCAGCCAAGGGGCCCAGAACACTGAAGCTTTCTTT
TRBD2,once,TRBV7-2,TRBJ2-2,CASSWKIAGGGGELFF,TGTGCCAGCAGCTGGAAAATAGCGGGGGGAGGCGGGGAGCTGTTTTTT
.,few,TRBV2,TRBJ1-4,CASSENTLGEKLFF,TGTGCCAGCAGTGAAAATACGCTAGGTGAAAAACTGTTTTTT
TRBD1,.,TRBV30,TRBJ1-4,CAWSPGGSINEKLFF,TGTGCCTGGAGCCCAGGGGGCAGTATTAATGAAAAACTGTTTTTT
.,.,TRBV6-6,TRBJ1-1,CASSPPSHNTEAFF,TGTGCCAGCAGCCCCCCCAGTCATAACACTGAAGCTTTCTTT
.,.,TRBV5-1,TRBJ2-4,CASSLDGTASSIQYF,TGCGCCAGCAGCTTGGATGGGACCGCGTCCAGCATTCAGTACTTC
.,few,TRBV30,TRBJ2-2,CAWSVSNTGELFF,TGTGCCTGGAGTGTATCCAACACCGGGGAGCTGTTTTTT
.,.,TRBV6-1,TRBJ1-1,CASSLHSPMNTEAFF,TGTGCCAGCAGCCTTCATAGCCCTATGAACACTGAAGCTTTCTTT
.,.,TRBV5-4,TRBJ1-3,CASSLSLGNTIYF,TGTGCCAGCAGCTTGAGTCTTGGAAACACCATATATTTT
TRBD1,.,TRBV7-6,TRBJ1-1,CASSLRTGWDTEAFF,TGTGCCAGCAGCCTCCGGACAGGGTGGGACACTGAAGCTTTCTTT
.,.,TRBV30,TRBJ2-7,CAWTATSSSEQYF,TGTGCCTGGACCGCGACTAGTTCTAGCGAGCAGTACTTC
.,.,TRBV10-1,TRBJ2-1,CASSLGGDEQFF,TGCGCCAGCAGCCTAGGGGGGGATGAGCAGTTCTTC
TRBD2,.,TRBV7-8,TRBJ2-2,CASSLARVSRETGELFF,TGTGCCAGCAGCTTAGCTCGAGTTTCGCGGGAGACCGGGGAGCTGTTTTTT
.,.,TRBV21-1,TRBJ2-3,CASRPANLAGGRTDTQYF,TGTGCCAGCAGGCCCGCAAATCTAGCGGGGGGGCGCACAGATACGCAGTATTTT
.,.,TRBV11-3,TRBJ2-1,CASSLDGRIYNEQFF,TGTGCCAGCAGCTTAGACGGACGGATATACAATGAGCAGTTCTTC